A single sample gave rise to the 32 T cell receptor beta chains below, sequenced in a study of shared clonotypes between healthy human individuals. Some clones are missing from TCRdb's copy, which holds only in-frame ones; the method was immunoSEQ multiplex PCR. This table holds around 690,000 clones, 90% found once. Sequencing input: memory CD8+ T cells from PBMCs. Subset: CD45RO+ cells pooled with CCR7-negative TemRA cells. All receptors come from a man aged 18 to 30 in good health. Some clones in this sample may be carry-over from other donors' samples.

This chain joins TRBV7-3 and TRBJ1-1; D perhaps matches TRBD1 (5 bases). The CDR3 loop spans 14 amino acids. Germline lookup yields CDR1 SGHTA and CDR2 FQGTGA. V was cut by 1 base and J by 4 bases, with 10 bases left in between. CDR3 in amino acids: CASSLNGAVTEAFF. The CDR3 coding sequence is TGTGCCAGCAGCTTAAACGGGGCGGTCACTGAAGCTTTCTTT.

The chain recombines TRBV13 with TRBJ1-1; TRBD1 matches 7 bases. The CDR3 contains 13 residues. CDR1 is PRHDT, CDR2 FYEKMQ, per germline (reference sequence). V trimming: 6 bases; J trimming: 3 bases; junction bases outside the gene matches: 4. The chain's CDR3 is CASRSGTDTEAFF. Here the CDR3 DNA reads TGTGCCAGCAGGTCAGGGACAGACACTGAAGCTTTCTTT.

The chain links TRBV29-1 to TRBJ2-2, with TRBD2 matching 13 bases. The CDR3 is 13 residues long. Trimming removed 6 bases from V and 5 bases from J; junction bases left unmatched: 0. Per the germline V gene, CDR1 is SQVTM and CDR2 is ANQGSEA. CDR3 protein: CSVTSGRTGELFF. CDR3 DNA sequence: TGCAGCGTGACTAGCGGGAGGACCGGGGAGCTGTTTTTT.

This clone was counted between two and nine times. The chain recombines TRBV27 with TRBJ1-1; D is possibly TRBD1 (5 bases). V was clipped by 3 bases and J by 4 bases, with 9 bases between them. CDR1 and CDR2 (germline): MNHEY, SMNVEV (reference sequence). The CDR3 runs 13 residues. CDR3 amino acids: CASSLAGRTEAFF. The CDR3 coding sequence is TGTGCCAGCAGTTTGGCAGGGCGCACTGAAGCTTTCTTT.

This chain joins TRBV10-3 and TRBJ2-1; 12 bases fit TRBD2. V lost 3 bases, J lost 5 bases, and 2 bases stayed unmatched. The CDR3 contains 15 residues. CDR1 and CDR2 (germline): ENHRY, SYGVKD. The CDR3 sequence: CAISDLAGGNNEQFF. DNA of the CDR3: TGTGCCATCAGTGACCTAGCGGGGGGGAACAATGAGCAGTTCTTC.

V is TRBV10-3 and J is TRBJ2-2; a possible D gene is TRBD2 (6 bases). Germline CDR1 ENHRY, CDR2 SYGVKD. V lost 4 bases, J lost 7 bases, and 19 bases lay in between. The CDR3 contains 16 residues. DNA of the CDR3: TGTGCCATCAGTGTTGGGAGCCCGGGAGATGGCGGGGAGCTGTTTTTT. This encodes CAISVGSPGDGGELFF.

The chain links TRBV9 to TRBJ1-1, with 7 bases aligning to TRBD1. Germline lookup yields CDR1 SGDLS and CDR2 YYNGEE. V lost 0 bases, J lost 11 bases, and 13 bases stayed unmatched. The CDR3 length is 15 residues. CDR3 DNA sequence: TGTGCCAGCAGCGTAGCTGGGGACAGACTTGATGAGGCTTTCTTT. This sequence encodes CASSVAGDRLDEAFF.

For the CDR3, the DNA is TGTGCCAGCAGGGTAGGGGTGCTCCCCTACAATGAGCAGTTCTTC. It yields the protein CASRVGVLPYNEQFF. The chain is built from TRBV28 and TRBJ2-1; maybe TRBD1 (5 bases). The CDR3 extends over 15 amino acids. Germline V lookup: CDR1 MDHEN, CDR2 SYDVKM. Trimming shortened V by 6 bases and J by 2 bases, and 14 bases separated the two germline ends. The variable domain in full, with the rest retrieved from reference TRBV28 and TRBJ2-1, is DVKVTQSSRYLVKRTGEKVFLECVQDMDHENMFWYRQDPGLGLRLIYFSYDVKMKEKGDIPEGYSVSREKKERFSLILESASTNQTSMYLCASRVGVLPYNEQFFGPGTRLTVL.

V is TRBV7-2 and J is TRBJ2-1; 15 nucleotides align to TRBD2. This CDR3 is built from 15 residues. CDR1 SGHTA and CDR2 FQGNSA come from the germline V gene. V shed 3 bases, J shed 10 bases, and the junction held 4 bases outside the gene matches. The CDR3, as DNA: TGTGCCAGCAGCTTCCGGACTAGCGGGAGGGGAGAGCAGTTCTTC. Translating it yields CASSFRTSGRGEQFF. Full variable domain (outside the CDR3, taken from reference TRBV7-2 and TRBJ2-1): GAGVSQSPSNKVTEKGKDVELRCDPISGHTALYWYRQSLGQGLEFLIYFQGNSAPDKSGLPSDRFSAERTGGSVSTLTIQRTQQEDSAVYLCASSFRTSGRGEQFFGPGTRLTVL.

This chain uses TRBV27 with TRBJ2-7; 7 bases map to TRBD2. CDR1 is MNHEY, CDR2 SMNVEV, per germline (reference sequence). V shed 8 bases, J shed 3 bases, and the junction held 10 bases outside the gene matches. There are 14 residues in the CDR3. The CDR3 nucleotides read TGTGCCAGCGGCCCCCCCGGCGGGAGCTACGAGCAGTACTTC. The encoded protein is CASGPPGGSYEQYF.

The chain employs TRBV9 and TRBJ2-7, with TRBD2 matching over 9 bases. This CDR3 comprises 14 residues. V dropped 3 bases and J dropped 6; count of bases not matched to a gene: 7. Germline V gives CDR1 SGDLS, CDR2 YYNGEE. The CDR3 spells CASSGGTSNLEQYF. CDR3 bases: TGTGCCAGCAGCGGGGGGACTAGCAACCTCGAGCAGTACTTC.

The CDR3 DNA follows: TGCACCAGCAGCCAAATCCTACACCCAGGGGTACCCGCAACTAATGAAAAACTGTTTTTT. Residues: CTSSQILHPGVPATNEKLFF. The chain joins TRBV1 to TRBJ1-4; TRBD1 is the table's D call and was not checked against the DNA. TRBV1 corresponds to a pseudogene. There are 20 residues in the CDR3.

The J gene is TRBJ2-7, the V gene TRBV9; D perhaps matches TRBD1 (6 bases). This CDR3 is built from 14 residues. Trimming stripped 1 base from V and 3 bases from J, with 11 bases between. Germline V gene data show CDR1 as SGDLS and CDR2 as YYNGEE. This chain's CDR3 is CASSVTGTNYEQYF. CDR3 DNA sequence: TGTGCCAGCAGCGTAACCGGGACAAACTACGAGCAGTACTTC.

CDR3 bases: TGTGCCAGCACCGACTGGGGGGGGACTGAAGCTTTCTTT. Translation: CASTDWGGTEAFF. V is TRBV2 and J is TRBJ1-1; tentatively, D is TRBD1 (5 bases). V lost 7 bases, J lost 5 bases, and 14 bases lay in between. The CDR3 contains 13 residues. Per germline, CDR1 SNHLY and CDR2 FYNNEI.

The CDR3 reads CASSQGLAGPAYEQYF. The CDR3 nucleotides read TGTGCCAGCAGCCAGGGACTAGCGGGACCCGCCTACGAGCAGTACTTC. This chain joins TRBV7-9 and TRBJ2-7, with 13 bases matching TRBD2. V shed 5 bases, J shed 2 bases, and the junction held 6 bases outside the gene matches. This CDR3 has 16 amino acids. Per the germline V gene, CDR1 is SEHNR and CDR2 is FQNEAQ (reference sequence).

This clone occurred a few times. The chain has TRBV28 and TRBJ2-4; D possibly corresponds to TRBD1 (6 bases). This CDR3 is built from 17 residues. Trimming pared 3 bases from V and 0 bases from J, leaving 15 bases between. The germline V gene encodes CDR1 MDHEN and CDR2 SYDVKM. The DNA of the CDR3 is TGTGCCAGCAGTTTCCGCCGGACAGCCTTAGCCAAAAACATTCAGTACTTC. It translates to CASSFRRTALAKNIQYF.

The chain carries TRBV9 and TRBJ1-1; no definite D call. Per the germline V gene, CDR1 is SGDLS and CDR2 is YYNGEE. CDR3 length: 15 amino acids. Trimming cost V 4 bases and J 1 base, with 14 bases left between them. The CDR3 nucleotides read TGTGCCAGCAGCCCCCGTGTACTGCGGAACACTGAAGCTTTCTTT. Translation: CASSPRVLRNTEAFF.

The V call is TRBV27, the J call TRBJ2-1; the match to TRBD2 covers 7 bases. The CDR3 is made up of 16 amino acids. V lost 2 bases and J lost 3; bases outside the gene matches: 7. CDR1 and CDR2 (germline): MNHEY, SMNVEV (reference sequence). This CDR3 reads CASSLRASGVYNEQFF. CDR3 coding DNA: TGTGCCAGCAGTTTAAGGGCTAGCGGAGTCTACAATGAGCAGTTCTTC.

A note on this clone: Other DNA variants within this sample encode the same CDR3. CDR3 nucleotide sequence: TGTGCCAGCAGTTACTCAACCGGGGAGCTGTTTTTT. Translation: CASSYSTGELFF. The chain carries TRBV6-6 and TRBJ2-2, with unresolved D. The CDR3 extends over 12 amino acids. V shed 0 bases and J shed 5 bases, with 1 base lying between them. Per germline, CDR1 MNHNY and CDR2 SVGAGI (reference sequence).

The chain is built from TRBV16 and TRBJ2-1; 8 nucleotides match TRBD1. Germline trimming cut 0 bases from V and 8 bases from J; bases unmatched to any gene: 3. The CDR3 spans 14 residues. Germline lookup yields CDR1 KGHSY and CDR2 FQNENV. CDR3 bases: TGTGCCAGCAGCCAATCGGACAGGGTGTATGAGCAGTTCTTC. The encoded protein is CASSQSDRVYEQFF.

This sequence joins TRBV27 and TRBJ2-1; D is tentatively TRBD1 or TRBD2 (5 bases each). The CDR3 is 14 amino acids. V dropped 4 bases and J dropped 5 bases, with 12 bases sitting between them. Germline-derived CDR1 and CDR2 are MNHEY and SMNVEV (reference sequence). CDR3 protein: CASSSGTLHNEQFF. The CDR3 nucleotides read TGTGCCAGCAGTTCCGGGACGTTGCACAATGAGCAGTTCTTC.

The chain links TRBV28 to TRBJ2-7; 11 bases are a match to TRBD2. The CDR3 has 15 residues. Germline V gives CDR1 MDHEN, CDR2 SYDVKM. V lost 1 base, J lost 6 bases, and 5 bases stayed unmatched. DNA of the CDR3: TGTGCCAGCAGTTTATTTGGGCTAGCGGGAGGCGAGCAGTACTTC. Its protein product is CASSLFGLAGGEQYF.

Concerning this clone: Other DNA sequences within the sample encode an identical CDR3. The rearrangement uses TRBV28 and TRBJ1-4; D may be TRBD1 (5 bases). The CDR3 is made up of 14 amino acids. V lost 4 bases and J 8 bases, leaving 14 bases between the germline ends. Germline-derived CDR1 and CDR2 are MDHEN and SYDVKM. As DNA, the CDR3 is TGTGCCAGCAGTTCCGTCCGGGGGAAAGAAAAACTGTTTTTT. Translated: CASSSVRGKEKLFF.

J is TRBJ1-2 and V is TRBV5-4; D remains unclear. Germline V gene lookup returns CDR1 SGHNT and CDR2 YYREEE (reference sequence). V lost 3 bases to trimming and J lost 5 bases, with 14 bases between them. The CDR3 spans 14 residues. CDR3 loop: CASSSPDLLYGYTF. In DNA, the CDR3 is TGTGCCAGCAGCTCACCGGATCTTCTATATGGCTACACCTTC.

The CDR3 DNA follows: TGCGCCAGCAGTGGGCAGCGAGAGACCCAGTACTTC. Amino acid sequence: CASSGQRETQYF. The chain employs TRBV10-2 and TRBJ2-5; D remains unclear. Germline V gives CDR1 WSHSY, CDR2 SAAADI. Trimming removed 4 bases at V and 4 bases at J, with 7 bases between. The CDR3 sequence is 12 residues long.

This chain joins TRBV27 and TRBJ2-7; 7 nucleotides agree with TRBD1. Germline CDR1 MNHEY, CDR2 SMNVEV (reference sequence). The CDR3 is 13 amino acids. J was trimmed by 4 bases and V by 9 bases; bases with no gene match: 9. CDR3 bases: TGTGCCAGTGCCGGGCTACAGGGGTACGAGCAGTACTTC. It yields the protein CASAGLQGYEQYF.

This clone was detected a few times. In DNA, the CDR3 is TGTGCCAGCGGTCGGACAGCGGGCAATCAGCCCCAGCATTTT. It specifies CASGRTAGNQPQHF. The V gene is TRBV28, the J gene TRBJ1-5; a weak D match, TRBD1 (6 bases). There are 14 residues in the CDR3. V was shortened by 8 bases and J by 2 bases, with 13 bases between the two germline ends. The germline V gene encodes CDR1 MDHEN and CDR2 SYDVKM.

The chain combines TRBV27 with TRBJ1-5; 7 bases match TRBD1. Germline-derived CDR1 and CDR2 are MNHEY and SMNVEV (reference sequence). The CDR3 runs to 16 residues. V lost 8 bases, J lost 0 bases, and 10 bases stayed unmatched. The CDR3 DNA reads as TGTGCCAGCTCAACCTCGACAGGGTATAGCAATCAGCCCCAGCATTTT. This gives the protein CASSTSTGYSNQPQHF.

V is TRBV12-5 and J is TRBJ1-1; D is possibly TRBD1 (5 bases). V was pared by 3 bases and J by 1 base, with 9 bases between. Germline loops: CDR1 LGHNT, CDR2 FRNRAP. The CDR3 is made up of 14 amino acids. CDR3 sequence reads: CASGLSGGNTEAFF. For the CDR3, the DNA is TGTGCTAGTGGTTTATCGGGGGGGAACACTGAAGCTTTCTTT.

The genes are TRBV11-2 and TRBJ2-7, with no clear D. V lost 5 bases and J lost 7, with 18 bases in between. The CDR3 runs 14 residues. The germline V gene encodes CDR1 SGHAT and CDR2 FQNNGV. The CDR3 DNA is TGTGCCAGCAGCCCCTCCAACGGGCCTACGGAGCAGTACTTC. The encoded protein is CASSPSNGPTEQYF.

The V and J genes are TRBV2 and TRBJ1-3; possibly TRBD1 for D (6 bases). Germline CDR1 reads SNHLY; CDR2 reads FYNNEI. V was trimmed by 9 bases and J by 2 bases, leaving 14 bases between them. The CDR3 contains 14 residues. This CDR3 reads CASETGQTGNTIYF. In DNA, the CDR3 is TGTGCCAGTGAGACAGGTCAAACTGGAAACACCATATATTTT.

The rearrangement joins TRBV7-8 to TRBJ2-2, with D possibly TRBD2 on 5 matching bases. Trimming shortened V by 3 bases and J by 6 bases, and 14 bases separated the two germline ends. Germline CDR1 and CDR2: SGHVS and FQNEAQ. The CDR3 contains 15 residues. Here the CDR3 reads CASSFEDPRAGELFF. The CDR3 DNA follows: TGTGCCAGCAGCTTCGAGGACCCGAGGGCCGGGGAGCTGTTTTTT.